This passage covers 20 T cell receptor beta chains from one sample sequenced in a study of CD8 T cells in ankylosing spondylitis. TCRdb re-called the 5' RACE reads with MiXCR, one entry per CDR3 protein. This table has about 300,000 distinct CDR3 sequences, 11% appearing once. Source material: blood, either unsorted or a sorted T cell fraction (not recorded which). These receptors were obtained from a female donor with ankylosing spondylitis or in good health (not recorded which).

This clonotype was counted many times. The chain employs TRBV20-1 and TRBJ2-3; a weak D match, TRBD1 (5 bases). V was cut by 6 bases and J by 3 bases, with 16 bases left in between. The germline gives CDR1 DFQATT, CDR2 SNEGSKA (reference sequence). The CDR3 has 14 residues. CDR3: CSAAHQGRTDTQYF. As DNA, the CDR3 is TGCAGTGCCGCCCACCAGGGAAGGACAGATACGCAGTATTTT.

The sample holds many counts of this clonotype. The CDR3 protein is CASSVGQGAGWTEAFF. CDR3 coding DNA: TGCGCCAGCAGCGTCGGACAGGGGGCTGGGTGGACTGAAGCTTTCTTT. V gene TRBV5-1 combines with J gene TRBJ1-1, with 11 bases matching TRBD1. The germline gives CDR1 SGHRS, CDR2 YFSETQ. With 4 bases clipped from V and 5 bases from J, the junction kept 10 bases outside the gene matches. This CDR3 contains 16 residues.

This clonotype was counted ten times or more. In nucleotides, the CDR3 is TGTGCCAGCTCACCACCGAGGGGCTCCGGTGTCTACGAGCAGTACTTC. Translated, it gives CASSPPRGSGVYEQYF. This chain links TRBV18 with TRBJ2-7, with D perhaps given as TRBD1 or TRBD2 (5 bases each). The V end was cut by 0 bases, the J end by 3 bases, with 15 bases between. CDR3 length: 16 residues. CDR1 is KGHSH and CDR2 is LQKENI in the germline V gene.

This clonotype turned up a few times. This chain joins TRBV12-3 or TRBV12-4 and TRBJ1-1; possible D gene TRBD1, 6 bases. Trimming took 6 bases from V and 6 from J, leaving 17 bases between them. This CDR3 is 14 amino acids long. For the CDR3, the DNA is TGTGCCAGCAGCCTCGAAGGGGGTATTGCTGAAGCTTTCTTT. It codes for CASSLEGGIAEAFF.

This clonotype came up many times. The chain employs TRBV3-1 and TRBJ2-1; D is unclear. Per the germline V gene, CDR1 is LGHDT and CDR2 is YNNKEL (reference sequence). V lost 0 bases and J 8 bases, leaving 8 bases between the germline ends. This CDR3 comprises 13 residues. The CDR3 reads CASSQDLGYEQFF. The CDR3 region has the DNA TGTGCCAGCAGCCAAGACTTGGGGTATGAGCAGTTCTTC.

This clonotype was counted many times. The CDR3 spells CSARDLRLAETYWETQYF. The CDR3 nucleotides read TGCAGTGCTAGAGATCTAAGACTAGCGGAAACCTACTGGGAGACCCAGTACTTC. The rearrangement links TRBV20-1 to TRBJ2-5; 9 bases fit TRBD2. V lost 0 bases to trimming and J lost 5 bases; unmatched junction nucleotides: 16. Germline V lookup: CDR1 DFQATT, CDR2 SNEGSKA (reference sequence). The CDR3 runs to 18 residues.

This clonotype was seen repeatedly, ten times or more. CDR3 DNA sequence: TGCAGTGCTAATAGCCGGGACAGTGTGTACGAGCAGTACTTC. Translated, it gives CSANSRDSVYEQYF. The chain uses TRBV20-1 and TRBJ2-7; 7 bases align to TRBD1. Losses at the gene ends were 4 bases for V and 4 bases for J; bases not matched to a gene: 10. This CDR3 is 14 amino acids long. Germline CDR1 and CDR2: DFQATT and SNEGSKA (reference sequence).

The chain combines TRBV7-9 with TRBJ2-1, with D possibly being TRBD2 (5 bases). Germline V gene sequence: CDR1 SEHNR, CDR2 FQNEAQ (reference sequence). Between the trimmed V and J ends, which lost 5 bases and 9 bases, there was a span of 14 bases. CDR3 length equals 13 residues. CDR3 DNA: TGTGCCAGCAGCCTATACACTAGGAGTGAGCAGTTCTTC. Translation gives CASSLYTRSEQFF.

In this sample, this clonotype turned up many times. The gene calls are TRBV20-1 and TRBJ1-2, with D hard to call. This CDR3 has 13 amino acids. With 3 bases removed from V and 8 bases from J, the gap between germline ends came to 16 bases. Germline-derived CDR1 and CDR2 are DFQATT and SNEGSKA (reference sequence). The CDR3 here is CSASPPSLWGYTF. In nucleotides, the CDR3 is TGCAGTGCTAGTCCACCGTCTCTCTGGGGCTACACCTTC.

A single count supports this clonotype. The junction shows a germline mismatch at one end, possibly a read error. The J gene is TRBJ1-1, the V gene TRBV20-1; D perhaps matches TRBD1 (6 bases). Germline CDR1 reads DFQATT; CDR2 reads SNEGSKA (reference sequence). This CDR3 contains 14 residues. The CDR3 bases are TGCACTGCTAGAGGGGGGTCGTTGAACACTGAAGCTTTCTTT. This sequence encodes CTARGGSLNTEAFF.

This chain joins TRBV15 and TRBJ2-6; unclear D gene. This CDR3 region has 22 residues. The V and J ends lost 0 bases and 0 bases respectively, with 24 bases between them. Germline assignment: CDR1 LNHNV and CDR2 YYDKDF (reference sequence). CDR3 amino acids: CATSRDVVGPNRFVSGANVLTF. Here the CDR3 DNA reads TGTGCCACCAGCAGAGATGTAGTAGGTCCGAACAGATTCGTCTCTGGGGCCAACGTCCTGACTTTC.

This clonotype has ten or more counts. The chain is built from TRBV28 and TRBJ2-5, with D perhaps given as TRBD1 or TRBD2 (5 bases each). The germline CDR1 and CDR2 sequences are MDHEN and SYDVKM. V was cut by 2 bases and J by 5 bases, with 18 bases left in between. The CDR3 runs 16 residues. The CDR3 spells CASSLGGSWGRETQYF. The CDR3 nucleotides read TGTGCCAGCAGTTTAGGGGGATCTTGGGGAAGGGAGACCCAGTACTTC.

This clonotype was picked up many times. The CDR3 DNA follows: TGCGCCAGCAGCTTTGGCGGGGTCCAAGAGACCCAGTACTTC. Translating gives CASSFGGVQETQYF. The rearrangement joins TRBV5-1 to TRBJ2-5; the D gene is possibly TRBD2 (6 bases). CDR3 length: 14 residues. The germline V and J ends were trimmed by 2 bases and 1 base, with 9 bases remaining between them. Germline V CDR1 and CDR2: SGHRS, YFSETQ.

This clonotype has a count of ten or more. V gene TRBV5-1 combines with J gene TRBJ2-1; weak D call: TRBD1 (5 bases). CDR1 and CDR2 from the germline V gene are SGHRS and YFSETQ. V was cut by 0 bases and J by 8 bases, with 12 bases left in between. This CDR3 has 14 residues. In DNA form, the CDR3 reads TGCGCCAGCAGCTTGGGGGCAGGGTATGATGAGCAGTTCTTC. Protein product: CASSLGAGYDEQFF.

This clonotype came up a few times. The genes are TRBV30 and TRBJ1-5; 7 bases agree with TRBD1. CDR1 and CDR2 (germline): GTSNPN, SVGIG (reference sequence). The CDR3 runs to 16 residues. The V gene end was trimmed by 1 base and the J gene end by 0 bases; junction bases not matched to a gene: 6. The CDR3 DNA sequence: TGTGCCTGGAGTGCGACAGGGTCTTATAGCAATCAGCCCCAGCATTTT. It specifies CAWSATGSYSNQPQHF.

The chain joins TRBV20-1 to TRBJ2-7; D is perhaps TRBD1 or TRBD2 (6 bases each). Trimming shortened V by 5 bases and J by 1 base, and 15 bases separated the two germline ends. The CDR3 contains 14 residues. Germline lookup yields CDR1 DFQATT and CDR2 SNEGSKA (reference sequence). CDR3 in DNA: TGCAGTGCTCCTCGTGAGGGGGGTTCCTACGAGCAGTACTTC. Protein: CSAPREGGSYEQYF.

This clonotype occurred many times. The chain carries TRBV9 and TRBJ1-3; unclear D gene. This CDR3 has 13 residues. Germline V gene sequence: CDR1 SGDLS, CDR2 YYNGEE. With 4 bases removed from V and 3 bases from J, the gap between germline ends came to 8 bases. This CDR3 reads CASSLPFGNTIYF. The CDR3 bases are TGTGCCAGCAGCCTCCCTTTTGGAAACACCATATATTTT. The full variable domain, with the rest looked up from reference TRBV9 and TRBJ1-3, is DSGVTQTPKHLITATGQRVTLRCSPRSGDLSVYWYQQSLDQGLQFLIQYYNGEERAKGNILERFSAQQFPDLHSELNLSSLELGDSALYFCASSLPFGNTIYFGEGSWLTVV.

This clonotype has a count of ten or more. The V and J genes are TRBV20-1 and TRBJ2-7; 8 nucleotides align to TRBD2. This CDR3 contains 14 residues. CDR1 is DFQATT, CDR2 SNEGSKA, per germline (reference sequence). Trimming at V came to 4 bases and at J to 5 bases, leaving 10 bases not matched to a gene. The CDR3 coding sequence is TGCAGTGCTACGTATTTGTCGGGGGGGAACGAGCAGTACTTC. It is translated as CSATYLSGGNEQYF.

This clonotype was seen a handful of times. J is TRBJ1-1 and V is TRBV12-3 or TRBV12-4; no clear D gene. Trimming left V 4 bases short and J 6 bases short, with 12 bases between. This CDR3 has 13 residues. The CDR3 region is CASSYAVVAEAFF. The DNA of the CDR3 is TGTGCCAGCAGTTACGCCGTGGTCGCTGAAGCTTTCTTT.

This clonotype was detected ten times or more. This chain links TRBV29-1 with TRBJ1-2; TRBD1 matches at 11 bases. CDR3 size: 15 residues. Per germline, CDR1 SQVTM and CDR2 ANQGSEA. Trimming cost V 0 bases and J 7 bases; bases outside gene matches: 7. The CDR3 nucleotides are TGCAGCGTTGAAGATCGTGGACAGGGGGCGTTTGGCTACACCTTC. Protein product: CSVEDRGQGAFGYTF.